The source of this T cell receptor (beta chain) is a study of cytomegalovirus exposure and HLA in healthy donors. For the study at large: The roughly 110 validation repertoires matched the approximately 670 first-cohort repertoires in platform, a later analysis reported. Study findings and constraints: It was reportedly the case that the classifier diagnosed cytomegalovirus status with high specificity and sensitivity. Across donors, most TCRs were seen rarely, yet some public ones were widespread.

A note on this clone: Its antigen remains unidentified.

The assay was immunoSEQ multiplex PCR, and TCRdb's table has in-frame clones only and misses some. The sample consists of about 270,000 clones, 70% to 90% of them appearing once. Trimming removed 1 base from V and 4 bases from J, with 7 bases in between. CDR3 size: 13 residues. The germline V gene encodes CDR1 SGHDN and CDR2 FVKESK. The receptor was derived from a woman in her late teens or twenties in good health and CMV-seronegative. The sample taken for sequencing was PBMCs. The chain uses TRBV14 and TRBJ1-1; D unclear. The CDR3 reads CASSQGRSTEAFF. The CDR3 DNA reads as TGTGCCAGCAGCCAAGGTAGGAGCACTGAAGCTTTCTTT.